This T cell receptor (beta chain) originates from a study of cytomegalovirus exposure and HLA in healthy donors. The wider study: Membership in the Caucasian-associated ancestry cluster was found for 81% of 350 to 450 genotyped donors.

In the PCR, 60 Vbeta and 13 Jbeta primers were used. Repertoires were generated with immunoSEQ multiplex PCR, while TCRdb's copy carries only in-frame clones and drops some. Altogether about 130,000 clones are present, about 72% being singletons, with the ten largest covering roughly 1.5%. Study-wide results and limits: The CMV antigen specificity of a few CMV-associated chains was confirmed through in vitro analysis. A few V segments could not be told apart, such as TRBV6-2 and TRBV6-3, and were left out.

Regarding this clone: Its matching antigen is unknown.

CDR3 length equals 15 residues. Germline loops: CDR1 KGHSH, CDR2 LQKENI. The V and J ends lost 3 bases and 1 base respectively, with 12 bases between them. The source material was PBMCs. The TCR was taken from a female donor in good health and CMV-seronegative. The chain carries TRBV18 and TRBJ1-2, with D perhaps matching TRBD1 (5 bases). The CDR3 sequence is CASSPGLPRNYGYTF. The CDR3 DNA sequence: TGTGCCAGCTCACCGGGACTACCCCGTAACTATGGCTACACCTTC.